This entry describes one T cell receptor beta chain. Its target is unknown. The data belong to a study of OX40 agonist ivuxolimab in advanced cancers. CDR3 length: 15 residues. Germline assignment: CDR1 SGDLS and CDR2 YYNGEE. Trimming removed 0 bases from V and 8 bases from J, with 15 bases in between. Notes on the study in general: Both CD4+ and CD8+ T cell populations in blood had undergone clonal expansion by week 6 at 0.1 to 3.0 mg/kg.

Assay: immunoSEQ multiplex PCR; the TCRdb copy retains only in-frame clones and omits some. The profile shows 30,000 to 40,000 clones, over 60% of them singletons. The source was CD4+ or CD8+ T cells sorted from blood, collected in a trial of the OX40 agonist ivuxolimab. The sequence was obtained from an adult with an advanced solid tumor such as melanoma, head and neck, liver or kidney cancer. The chain has TRBV9 and TRBJ2-1; maybe TRBD1 (6 bases). The CDR3 region is CASSVGAGVGDEQFF. The CDR3 coding sequence is TGTGCCAGCAGCGTAGGGGCAGGGGTTGGGGATGAGCAGTTCTTC.